The text below deals with one TCR beta chain. Its specificity is unknown. These data come from a study of tissue T cells after allogeneic stem cell transplantation. The wider study: Tissue samples with histologically apparent lymphocytes on H&E review were prioritized for sequencing.

CDR1 and CDR2 (germline): WSHSY, SAAADI. Deletions cut 4 bases from V and 4 bases from J, with 8 bases between. The CDR3 covers 12 residues. Assay: immunoSEQ multiplex PCR; the TCRdb copy retains only in-frame clones and omits some. The data contain fewer than 30,000 clones, around 67% of them singletons. Overall study findings and caveats: Anatomically similar tissues had similar TCR repertoires within each patient. The study did not identify alloreactive or antigen-specific tissue TCRs, and some clones might be persisting host cells. Limitations included a small, clinically heterogeneous cohort and limited sampling depth.

This rearrangement joins TRBV10-2 to TRBJ2-7, with D possibly TRBD2 on 5 matching bases. The clonotype originates from a female donor aged 60 or older with lung cancer. This specimen was tissue from the ileum, taken at autopsy. This CDR3 is CASSVARYEQYF. CDR3 DNA: TGCGCCAGCAGTGTAGCGCGGTACGAGCAGTACTTC.